This is a list of T cell receptor beta chains from one sample in a study of beta chain features in type 1 diabetes. Method: immunoSEQ multiplex PCR; TCRdb's copy keeps in-frame clones and lacks some. The sample gives 60,000 or so clones, about three fifths of which show up once; roughly 2.2% is in the top ten. What was sequenced was Tregs from blood. These receptors came from a young woman in good health. CDR3s include the opening cysteine and the closing phenylalanine or tryptophan. The D gene is left open where the match is weak. Clone size is given for some rows only: seen once, a few or many times, or a class if the clone is expanded.

TRBV4-1	14	TRBJ2-5	NA	NA	TGCGCCAGCAGCCCGGAGACTAGTCTTGAGACCCAGTACTTC	CASSPETSLETQYF
TRBV11-2	13	TRBJ2-5	NA	NA	TGTGCCAGCAGCCCCACGCTACCTGAGACCCAGTACTTC	CASSPTLPETQYF
TRBV2	12	TRBJ1-2	NA	NA	TGTGCCAGCACCCCCGCCCCCGGGACTGGCACCTTC	CASTPAPGTGTF
TRBV6-6	15	TRBJ2-5	NA	few	TGTGCCAGCAGTTCACGCGCCAGGGGCCAAGAGACCCAGTACTTC	CASSSRARGQETQYF
TRBV7-9	15	TRBJ1-5	NA	NA	TGTGCCAGCAGCATGGGGGCCCTCGGCAATCAGCCCCAGCATTTT	CASSMGALGNQPQHF
TRBV4-1	14	TRBJ2-5	TRBD2	few	TGCGCCAGCAGCTCCGAGCGGGATTTGGAGACCCAGTACTTC	CASSSERDLETQYF
TRBV7-2	14	TRBJ1-1	NA	NA	TGTGCCAGCCTCAAGGCAGGGATGAACACTGAAGCTTTCTTT	CASLKAGMNTEAFF
TRBV27	13	TRBJ2-1	NA	NA	TGTGCCAGCAGCCAAACAGGCTACAATGAGCAGTTCTTC	CASSQTGYNEQFF
TRBV18	15	TRBJ1-1	NA	NA	TGTGCCAGCTCACCAAGTGGAGGGTCTAACACTGAAGCTTTCTTT	CASSPSGGSNTEAFF
TRBV7-8	15	TRBJ2-1	TRBD2	few	TGTGCCAGCAGCTCGGGGACTAGCGGGGCTAATGAGCAGTTCTTC	CASSSGTSGANEQFF
TRBV19	16	TRBJ2-7	NA	NA	TGTGCCAGTAGTATTAGTCTGTCAGCTCACTGGAGGGAGCAGTACTTC	CASSISLSAHWREQYF
TRBV5-1	16	TRBJ2-3	TRBD2	once	TGCGCCAGCACGCGCGGCGGTAGCGGGGCCACAGATACGCAGTATTTT	CASTRGGSGATDTQYF
TRBV28	15	TRBJ2-7	NA	NA	TGTGCCAGCAGTTCCACCCCAGGGGGGTACTACGAGCAGTACTTC	CASSSTPGGYYEQYF
TRBV5-6	14	TRBJ1-4	NA	NA	TGTGCCAGCAGCGGAGATGCCCTCGGGGAAAAACTGTTTTTT	CASSGDALGEKLFF
TRBV4-2	14	TRBJ2-7	NA	NA	TGTGCCAGCAGCCGCGATCGCACGGGTTACGAGCAGTACTTC	CASSRDRTGYEQYF
TRBV2	15	TRBJ2-5	TRBD2	NA	TGTGCCAGTGTGACTAGCGGGGGGCCGAGAGAGACCCAGTACTTC	CASVTSGGPRETQYF
TRBV29-1	13	TRBJ2-7	TRBD2	NA	TGCAGCGTTGAGTTGGGACTAGTGAGTGAGCAGTACTTC	CSVELGLVSEQYF
TRBV5-1	12	TRBJ1-1	TRBD1	NA	TGCGCCAGCAGCACTGGGACAGGTCAAGCTTTCTTT	CASSTGTGQAFF
TRBV6-5	16	TRBJ2-3	TRBD2	medium-sized	TGTGCCAGCAGTTACTCAAAGCGGGAGTTAGGAGATACGCAGTATTTT	CASSYSKRELGDTQYF
TRBV18	15	TRBJ2-3	TRBD1	NA	TGTGCCAGCTCACCCTGGGACAGGGGTACAGATACGCAGTATTTT	CASSPWDRGTDTQYF
TRBV7-9	15	TRBJ1-2	NA	NA	TGTGCCAGCAGCTTAAAAGTGTGGGGGGGCTATGGCTACACCTTC	CASSLKVWGGYGYTF
TRBV5-1	16	TRBJ2-1	TRBD2	NA	TGCGCCAGCAGCTTATTTCCCCAGCTAGCGGTCAATGAGCAGTTCTTC	CASSLFPQLAVNEQFF
TRBV7-8	14	TRBJ2-7	TRBD2	NA	TGTGCCAGCAGCTTAACTCCTAGCGGCCACGAGCAGTACTTC	CASSLTPSGHEQYF
TRBV7-3	10	TRBJ2-1	NA	NA	TGTGCCATTTCAGCGAATGAGCAGTTCTTC	CAISANEQFF
TRBV7-2	15	TRBJ2-1	TRBD1	NA	TGTGCCAGCAGCTTTACCGGGACAGGGCAAGATGAGCAGTTCTTC	CASSFTGTGQDEQFF
TRBV14	15	TRBJ2-1	NA	NA	TGTGCCAGCAGCCTATCTACCGGGACTCACAATGAGCAGTTCTTC	CASSLSTGTHNEQFF
TRBV7-8	12	TRBJ2-1	NA	NA	TGTGCCAGCAGGGCGGCTAGCAATGAGCAGTTCTTC	CASRAASNEQFF
TRBV6-5	16	TRBJ1-4	TRBD1	NA	TGTGCCAGCAGTTACTCCCAGACAGGGCGAGGGGAAAAACTGTTTTTT	CASSYSQTGRGEKLFF
TRBV6-1	13	TRBJ2-4	NA	NA	TGTGCCAGCATTCAGGGCGACAAAAACATTCAGTACTTC	CASIQGDKNIQYF
TRBV5-1	14	TRBJ2-7	NA	NA	TGCGCCAGCAGCGTCGAGGTCCACTCCTACGAGCAGTACTTC	CASSVEVHSYEQYF
TRBV2	13	TRBJ1-6	NA	NA	TGTGCCAGCAGTGAAATATTTAATTCACCCCTCCACTTT	CASSEIFNSPLHF